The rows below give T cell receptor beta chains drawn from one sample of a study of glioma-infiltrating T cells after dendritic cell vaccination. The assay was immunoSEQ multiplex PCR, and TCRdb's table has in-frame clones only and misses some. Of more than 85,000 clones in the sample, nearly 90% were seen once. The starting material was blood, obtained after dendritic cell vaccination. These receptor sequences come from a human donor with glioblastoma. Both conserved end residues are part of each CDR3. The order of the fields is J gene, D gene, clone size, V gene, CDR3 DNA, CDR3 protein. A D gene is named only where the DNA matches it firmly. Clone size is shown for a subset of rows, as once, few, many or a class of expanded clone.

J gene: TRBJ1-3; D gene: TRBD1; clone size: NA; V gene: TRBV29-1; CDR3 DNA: TGCAGCGTTGGGGACAGAACCAGCTCTGGAAACACCATATATTTT; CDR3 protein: CSVGDRTSSGNTIYF
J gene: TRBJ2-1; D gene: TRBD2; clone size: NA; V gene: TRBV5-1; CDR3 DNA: TGCGCCAGCAGCTTCTTCCGGACTAGCGGGAAAAACAATGAGCAGTTCTTC; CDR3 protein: CASSFFRTSGKNNEQFF
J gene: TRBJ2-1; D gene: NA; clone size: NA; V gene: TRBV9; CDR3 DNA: TGTGCCAGCAGCGTTGCGGGGCTAGAAGGAGCTGAGCAGTTCTTC; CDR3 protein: CASSVAGLEGAEQFF
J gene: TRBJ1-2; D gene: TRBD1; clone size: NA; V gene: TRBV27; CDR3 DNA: TGTGCCAGCAGGTACGGGACAGGGTTTGGCTACACCTTC; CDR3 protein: CASRYGTGFGYTF
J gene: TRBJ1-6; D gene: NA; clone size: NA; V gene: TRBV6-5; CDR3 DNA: TGTGCCACCCGATCCGGGGCGGGGGTCGTTTCACCCCTCCACTTT; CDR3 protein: CATRSGAGVVSPLHF
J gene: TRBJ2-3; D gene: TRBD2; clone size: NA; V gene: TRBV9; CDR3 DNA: TGTGCCAGCAGCGTACGCAGCGGGGGGGATACGCAGTATTTT; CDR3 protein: CASSVRSGGDTQYF
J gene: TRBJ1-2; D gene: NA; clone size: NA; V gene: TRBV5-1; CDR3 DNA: TGCGCCAGCAGCTTGGGGCAGGGTCGAGGCTACACCTTC; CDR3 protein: CASSLGQGRGYTF
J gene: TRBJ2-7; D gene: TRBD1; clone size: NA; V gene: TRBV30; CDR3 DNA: TGTGCCTGGAGTGTAGGCGGGACAGGGCCCTACGAGCAGTACTTC; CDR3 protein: CAWSVGGTGPYEQYF
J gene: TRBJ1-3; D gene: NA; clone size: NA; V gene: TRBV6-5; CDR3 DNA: TGTGCCAGCAGTTCTAGGGGAAACACCATATATTTT; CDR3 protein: CASSSRGNTIYF
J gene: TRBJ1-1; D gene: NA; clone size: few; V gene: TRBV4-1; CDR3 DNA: TGCGCCAGCAGCCAAACAGGGCTACCGTACACTGAAGCTTTCTTT; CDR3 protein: CASSQTGLPYTEAFF
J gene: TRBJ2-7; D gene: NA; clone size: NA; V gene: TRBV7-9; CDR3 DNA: TGTGCCAGCAGCGGGGACTCGTCCTACGAGCAGTACTTC; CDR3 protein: CASSGDSSYEQYF
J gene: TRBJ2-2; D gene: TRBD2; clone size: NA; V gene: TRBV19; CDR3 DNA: TGTGCCAGTAGAACGGGACTAGCGGGATATTGGGACACCGGGGAGCTGTTTTTT; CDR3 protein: CASRTGLAGYWDTGELFF
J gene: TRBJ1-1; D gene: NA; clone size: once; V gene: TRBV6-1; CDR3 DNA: TGTGCCAGCAGGATGGACTGGGGGAACACTGAAGCTTTCTTT; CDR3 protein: CASRMDWGNTEAFF
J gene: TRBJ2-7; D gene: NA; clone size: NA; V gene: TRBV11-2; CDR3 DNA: TGTGCCAGCAGCTCCGGACAGTTTTACGAGCAGTACTTC; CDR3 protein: CASSSGQFYEQYF
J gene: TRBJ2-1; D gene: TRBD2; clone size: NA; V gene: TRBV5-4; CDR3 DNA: TGTGCCAGCAGCTTCACTAGCGGGTTCGACAATGAGCAGTTCTTC; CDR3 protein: CASSFTSGFDNEQFF
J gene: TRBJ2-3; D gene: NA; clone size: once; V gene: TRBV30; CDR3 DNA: TGTGCCTGGAGTAGGGGACTGAGCACAGATACGCAGTATTTT; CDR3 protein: CAWSRGLSTDTQYF
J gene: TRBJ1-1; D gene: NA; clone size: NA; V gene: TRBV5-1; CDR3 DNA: TGCGCCAGCAGCTTATTGGAGCGGTCTGAAGCTTTCTTT; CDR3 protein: CASSLLERSEAFF
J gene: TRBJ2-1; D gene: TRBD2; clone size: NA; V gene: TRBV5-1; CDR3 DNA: TGCGCCAGCAGGGACGCCCCGGGACTAGCGGACAATGAGCAGTTCTTC; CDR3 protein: CASRDAPGLADNEQFF